This TCR beta chain appears in the sequencing data of a study of blood T cell repertoires in COVID-19. Original analysis: Reference gene primers were amplified, and this amplification served to estimate nucleated cell counts. Using immunoSEQ multiplex PCR, the repertoire was profiled, and TCRdb retains in-frame clones only, with some absent. The V and J calls and clone size are taken from that table; D and trimming were inferred from the DNA. The sample has 60,000 to 80,000 clones; 85% to 90% are singletons. Germline V CDR1 and CDR2: SQVTM, ANQGSEA. The CDR3 has 12 amino acids. V lost 3 bases and J 4 bases, leaving 9 bases between the germline ends.

The sample consisted of peripheral blood. The J gene is TRBJ1-1, the V gene TRBV29-1; D gene unclear. This TCR derives from a man between 65 and 85 years old with acute or convalescent COVID-19. For the CDR3, the DNA is TGCAGCGTTGACGTCTCGGGCACTGAAGCTTTCTTT. Its protein product is CSVDVSGTEAFF.